This TCR beta chain is drawn from a study of early stage breast cancer tumors. Study-level points and caveats: Blood repertoires resembled normal breast more than tumor.

The germline V and J ends were trimmed by 5 bases and 3 bases, with 17 bases remaining between them. The CDR3 spans 16 residues. CDR1 is MNHEY and CDR2 is SMNVEV in the germline V gene (reference sequence). As to this clone: Antigen unknown.

Method: immunoSEQ multiplex PCR; TCRdb's copy keeps in-frame clones and lacks some. This sample has over 40,000 clones, with over 75% found just once. The clonotype originates from a person aged 40 to 50 with breast cancer. Material: blood. The rearrangement links TRBV27 to TRBJ2-1; tentative D call: TRBD2 (6 bases). The CDR3 is CASSTLGGEGYNEQFF. CDR3 nucleotides: TGTGCCAGCAGTACCCTCGGAGGGGAAGGCTACAATGAGCAGTTCTTC.